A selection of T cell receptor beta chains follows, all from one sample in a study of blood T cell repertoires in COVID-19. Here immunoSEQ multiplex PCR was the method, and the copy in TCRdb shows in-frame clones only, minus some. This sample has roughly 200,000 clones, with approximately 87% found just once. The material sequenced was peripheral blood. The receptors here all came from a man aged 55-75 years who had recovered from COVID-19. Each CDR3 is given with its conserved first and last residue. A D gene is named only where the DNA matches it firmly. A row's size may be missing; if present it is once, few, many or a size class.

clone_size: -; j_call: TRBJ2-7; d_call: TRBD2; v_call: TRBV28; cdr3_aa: CASSLGTSASYEQYF; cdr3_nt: TGTGCCAGCAGTCTAGGGACTAGCGCCTCCTACGAGCAGTACTTC
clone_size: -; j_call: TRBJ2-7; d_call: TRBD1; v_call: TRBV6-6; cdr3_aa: CASNTGGLPRTEQYF; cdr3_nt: TGTGCCAGCAATACAGGGGGACTTCCGCGCACGGAGCAGTACTTC
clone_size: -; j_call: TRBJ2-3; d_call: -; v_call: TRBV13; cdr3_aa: CASSSRQAPGKASTDTQYF; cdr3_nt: TGTGCCAGCAGCTCAAGACAAGCCCCCGGGAAAGCTAGCACAGATACGCAGTATTTT
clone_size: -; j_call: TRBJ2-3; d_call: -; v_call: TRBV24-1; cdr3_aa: CATSAQLEFNTQYF; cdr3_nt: TGTGCCACCAGTGCCCAGCTAGAGTTCAATACGCAGTATTTT
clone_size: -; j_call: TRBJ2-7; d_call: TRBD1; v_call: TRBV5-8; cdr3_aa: CASNKDRVRSYEQYF; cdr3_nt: TGTGCCAGCAACAAGGACAGGGTAAGATCCTACGAGCAGTACTTC
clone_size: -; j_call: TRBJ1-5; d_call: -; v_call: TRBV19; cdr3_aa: CASSISGSSNQPQHF; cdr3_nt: TGTGCCAGTAGTATCTCGGGGTCTAGCAATCAGCCCCAGCATTTT
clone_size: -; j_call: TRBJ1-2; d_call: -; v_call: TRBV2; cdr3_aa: CASSEAEGRDNYGYTF; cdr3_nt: TGTGCCAGCAGTGAAGCCGAAGGGAGAGATAACTATGGCTACACCTTC
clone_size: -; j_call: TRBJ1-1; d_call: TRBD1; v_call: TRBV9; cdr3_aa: CASSAGGGGRNTEAFF; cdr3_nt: TGTGCCAGCAGCGCAGGGGGCGGTGGACGTAACACTGAAGCTTTCTTT
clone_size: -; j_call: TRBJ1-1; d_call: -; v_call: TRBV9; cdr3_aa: CASSPRSSLNTEAFF; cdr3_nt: TGTGCCAGCAGCCCCCGATCCAGTCTGAACACTGAAGCTTTCTTT
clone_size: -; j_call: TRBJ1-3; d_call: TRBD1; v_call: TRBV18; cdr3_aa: CASSPKGQGSPSSGNTIYF; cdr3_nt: TGTGCCAGCTCACCTAAGGGACAGGGGTCCCCGAGCTCTGGAAACACCATATATTTT
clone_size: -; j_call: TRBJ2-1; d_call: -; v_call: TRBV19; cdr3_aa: CASSIGRARDEQFF; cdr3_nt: TGTGCCAGTAGTATAGGGCGGGCCCGGGATGAGCAGTTCTTC
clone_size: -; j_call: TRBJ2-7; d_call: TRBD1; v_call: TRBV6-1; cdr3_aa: CASSEVGQGSYEQYF; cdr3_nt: TGTGCCAGCAGTGAAGTGGGACAGGGTTCCTACGAGCAGTACTTC
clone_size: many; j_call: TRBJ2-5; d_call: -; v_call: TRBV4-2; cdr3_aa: CASSQDQGGETQYF; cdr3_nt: TGTGCCAGCAGCCAAGATCAGGGAGGCGAGACCCAGTACTTC
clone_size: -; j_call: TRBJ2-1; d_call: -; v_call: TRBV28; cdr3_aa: CASSFWASNEQFF; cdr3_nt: TGTGCCAGCAGTTTTTGGGCAAGCAATGAGCAGTTCTTC
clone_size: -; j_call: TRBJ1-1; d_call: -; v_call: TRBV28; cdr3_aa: CASSLALGSEAFF; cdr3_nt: TGTGCCAGCAGTTTAGCGTTGGGCTCTGAAGCTTTCTTT
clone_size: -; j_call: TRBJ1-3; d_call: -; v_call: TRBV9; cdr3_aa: CASSVTEGSGNTIYF; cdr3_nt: TGTGCCAGCAGCGTAACAGAGGGCTCTGGAAACACCATATATTTT
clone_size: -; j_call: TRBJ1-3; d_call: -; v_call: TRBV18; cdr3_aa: CASSPPARAGNTIYF; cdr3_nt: TGTGCCAGCTCACCACCGGCGAGGGCTGGAAACACCATATATTTT
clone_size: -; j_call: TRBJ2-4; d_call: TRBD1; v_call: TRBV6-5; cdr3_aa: CASSLGQKNIQYF; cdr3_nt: TGTGCCAGCAGCCTGGGACAGAAAAACATTCAGTACTTC
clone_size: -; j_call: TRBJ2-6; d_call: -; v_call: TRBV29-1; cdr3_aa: CSVTLSSPGFGANVLTF; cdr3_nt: TGCAGCGTTACTTTGTCCTCTCCAGGGTTTGGGGCCAACGTCCTGACTTTC
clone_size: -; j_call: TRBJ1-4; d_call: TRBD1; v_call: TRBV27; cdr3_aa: CASSLSHGTGNLKLFF; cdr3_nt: TGTGCCAGCAGTTTATCCCACGGGACAGGAAATCTAAAACTGTTTTTT
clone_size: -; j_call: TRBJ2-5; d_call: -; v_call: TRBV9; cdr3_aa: CASSVAPQETQYF; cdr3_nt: TGTGCCAGCAGCGTAGCCCCTCAAGAGACCCAGTACTTC
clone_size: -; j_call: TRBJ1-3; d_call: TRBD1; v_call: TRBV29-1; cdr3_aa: CSVGTVPGNTIYF; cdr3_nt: TGCAGCGTAGGGACAGTCCCTGGAAACACCATATATTTT
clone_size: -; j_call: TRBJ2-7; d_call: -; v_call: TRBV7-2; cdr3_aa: CASSLSAEYTYEQYF; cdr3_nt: TGTGCCAGCAGCTTATCTGCGGAGTATACCTACGAGCAGTACTTC
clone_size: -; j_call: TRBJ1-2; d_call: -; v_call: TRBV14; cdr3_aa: CASSKIGQYNYGYTF; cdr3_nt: TGTGCCAGCAGTAAGATCGGACAGTATAACTATGGCTACACCTTC
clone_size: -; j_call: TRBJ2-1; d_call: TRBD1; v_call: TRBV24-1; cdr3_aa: CATTAGGTGGDEQFF; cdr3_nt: TGTGCCACCACCGCAGGGGGGACAGGGGGAGATGAGCAGTTCTTC
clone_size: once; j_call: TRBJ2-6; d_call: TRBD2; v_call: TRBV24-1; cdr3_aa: CATSDTRLAGAGANVLTF; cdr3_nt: TGTGCCACCAGTGATACCCGACTAGCGGGAGCTGGGGCCAACGTCCTGACTTTC
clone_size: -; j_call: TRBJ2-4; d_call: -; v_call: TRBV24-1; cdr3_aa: CATSDSFDKNIQYF; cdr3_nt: TGTGCCACTTCGGACAGTTTCGATAAAAACATTCAGTACTTC